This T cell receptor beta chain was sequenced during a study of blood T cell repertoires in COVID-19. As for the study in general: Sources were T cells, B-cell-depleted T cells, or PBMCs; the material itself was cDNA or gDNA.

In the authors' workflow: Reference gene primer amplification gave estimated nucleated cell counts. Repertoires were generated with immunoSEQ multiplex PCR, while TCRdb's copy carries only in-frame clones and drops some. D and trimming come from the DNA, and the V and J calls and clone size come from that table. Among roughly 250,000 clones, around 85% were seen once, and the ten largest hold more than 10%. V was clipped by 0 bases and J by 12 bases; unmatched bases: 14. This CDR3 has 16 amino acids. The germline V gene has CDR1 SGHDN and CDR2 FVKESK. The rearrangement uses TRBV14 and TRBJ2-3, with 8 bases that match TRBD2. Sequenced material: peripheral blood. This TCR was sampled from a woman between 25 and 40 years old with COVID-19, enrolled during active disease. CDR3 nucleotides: TGTGCCAGCAGCCAAGATCACGGCGGGGGGCCATTGGGACAGTATTTT. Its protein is CASSQDHGGGPLGQYF. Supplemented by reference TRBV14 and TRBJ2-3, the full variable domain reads EAGVTQFPSHSVIEKGQTVTLRCDPISGHDNLYWYRRVMGKEIKFLLHFVKESKQDESGMPNNRFLAERTGGTYSTLKVQPAELEDSGVYFCASSQDHGGGPLGQYFGPGTRLTVL.